A single sample gave rise to the 20 T cell receptor beta chains below, sequenced in a study of early T cells in non-severe SARS-CoV-2 infection (dated by TCRdb to about 2021). Receptor libraries were prepared by 5' RACE. The run used a NextSeq 500. The raw public data were reprocessed by TCRdb itself: fastp quality trimming at Q25, MiXCR clonotype calling, in-frame beta chains only. Each CDR3 protein gets just one entry, which takes the most common genes and DNA from the rows behind it. This sample gives tens of thousands of distinct CDR3 sequences in total; roughly 12% of them show up just once. The ten largest clonotypes hold roughly 3% of the sample. Material: whole blood, obtained at baseline. The receptors shown here come from an adult who was a healthcare worker with PCR-confirmed SARS-CoV-2 infection or an uninfected control (not recorded which).

In its sample, this clonotype was seen many times. The chain combines TRBV29-1 with TRBJ2-1; D not resolved. V lost 6 bases, J lost 0 bases, and 12 bases lay in between. The CDR3 loop spans 14 amino acids. Germline-derived CDR1 and CDR2 are SQVTM and ANQGSEA. CDR3 coding DNA: TGCAGCGTGGTAGACAAGAGCTCCTACAATGAGCAGTTCTTC. Amino acid sequence: CSVVDKSSYNEQFF.

The V gene is TRBV9, the J gene TRBJ2-7; no definite D call. The CDR3 extends over 11 amino acids. Trimming stripped 8 bases from V and 2 bases from J, with 8 bases between. CDR1 is SGDLS and CDR2 is YYNGEE in the germline V gene. The CDR3: CARGPPYEQYF. The DNA of the CDR3 is TGTGCCAGGGGCCCCCCCTACGAGCAGTACTTC.

This clonotype has at least ten counts. The V gene is TRBV6-1, the J gene TRBJ1-1, with 8 bases lining up with TRBD1. The junction had 16 bases not matched to a gene; V was cut back by 5 bases and J by 5 bases. The germline V gene encodes CDR1 MNHNS and CDR2 SASEGT. This CDR3 has 17 amino acids. The CDR3 loop reads CASSPLAWGTGGTEAFF. The CDR3 DNA follows: TGTGCCAGCAGTCCCCTCGCTTGGGGGACAGGCGGAACTGAAGCTTTCTTT.

This clonotype has just a few counts. The chain has TRBV5-4 and TRBJ2-2; 8 positions agree with TRBD1. V shed 5 bases and J 0 bases; nucleotides not matched to a gene: 15. This CDR3 has 19 amino acids. The germline V gene encodes CDR1 SGHNT and CDR2 YYREEE (reference sequence). This CDR3 is CASRGQDPGASSNTGELFF. CDR3 DNA sequence: TGTGCCAGCAGGGGACAGGACCCCGGGGCAAGTTCGAACACCGGGGAGCTGTTTTTT.

This clonotype was seen many times. The chain joins TRBV2 to TRBJ1-5; 8 bases are shared with TRBD1. Trimming at V came to 4 bases and at J to 5 bases, leaving 7 bases not matched to a gene. This CDR3 spans 15 amino acids. Per the germline V gene, CDR1 is SNHLY and CDR2 is FYNNEI. The CDR3 sequence: CASSAADRAYQPQHF. The CDR3 nucleotides are TGTGCCAGCAGTGCCGCGGACAGGGCTTATCAGCCCCAGCATTTT.

V is TRBV5-4 and J is TRBJ2-1, with 11 nucleotides matching TRBD2. Germline CDR1 SGHNT, CDR2 YYREEE (reference sequence). After removal of 7 bases from V and 2 bases from J, the junction contained 8 bases not matched to a gene. The CDR3 totals 16 residues. CDR3 protein: CASGALAGGTYNEQFF. In nucleotides, the CDR3 is TGTGCCAGCGGCGCTCTAGCGGGGGGCACCTACAATGAGCAGTTCTTC. Complete variable domain (other parts from reference TRBV5-4 and TRBJ2-1): ETGVTQSPTHLIKTRGQQVTLRCSSQSGHNTVSWYQQALGQGPQFIFQYYREEENGRGNFPPRFSGLQFPNYSSELNVNALELDDSALYLCASGALAGGTYNEQFFGPGTRLTVL.

The V gene is TRBV28, the J gene TRBJ2-3; 8 positions agree with TRBD1. V shed 6 bases, J shed 0 bases, and the junction held 5 bases outside the gene matches. This CDR3 region has 15 residues. Germline CDR1 is MDHEN and CDR2 is SYDVKM. CDR3 sequence reads: CASSSTGDSTDTQYF. The CDR3 coding sequence is TGTGCCAGCAGCTCGACAGGGGACAGCACAGATACGCAGTATTTT.

The genes are TRBV28 and TRBJ1-1, with 7 bases that match TRBD1. Germline V lookup: CDR1 MDHEN, CDR2 SYDVKM. Trimming removed 4 bases from V and 1 base from J; junction bases left unmatched: 9. The CDR3 is 16 amino acids. CDR3 bases: TGTGCCAGCAGTTCCCCAGGGGGGAAAGCGAACACTGAAGCTTTCTTT. The encoded protein is CASSSPGGKANTEAFF.

This clonotype appeared a few times. The J gene is TRBJ1-1, the V gene TRBV7-3; 7 bases are shared with TRBD1. Germline V CDR1 and CDR2: SGHTA, FQGTGA. This CDR3 has 14 residues. J gave up 3 bases and V 5 bases, and 6 bases lay outside the gene matches. The CDR3, as DNA: TGTGCCAGCAGCCGAGGGGGCTGGGACACTGAAGCTTTCTTT. It codes for CASSRGGWDTEAFF. Filled out from reference TRBV7-3 and TRBJ1-1, the complete variable domain reads GAGVSQTPSNKVTEKGKYVELRCDPISGHTALYWYRQSLGQGPEFLIYFQGTGAADDSGLPNDRFFAVRPEGSVSTLKIQRTERGDSAVYLCASSRGGWDTEAFFGQGTRLTVV.

The V and J genes are TRBV7-2 and TRBJ2-5; D possibly corresponds to TRBD2 (6 bases). This CDR3 has 15 amino acids. The germline CDR1 and CDR2 sequences are SGHTA and FQGNSA. Trimming left V 1 base short and J 2 bases short, with 11 bases between. The CDR3: CASSLGGVGQETQYF. CDR3 DNA: TGTGCCAGCAGCTTAGGGGGGGTTGGACAAGAGACCCAGTACTTC.

This clonotype came up a few times. This rearrangement joins TRBV29-1 to TRBJ2-7; D may be TRBD2 (6 bases). Trimming removed 6 bases at V and 0 bases at J, with 12 bases between. Germline V gene sequence: CDR1 SQVTM, CDR2 ANQGSEA. This CDR3 spans 13 amino acids. The CDR3 here is CSVWTGDSYEQYF. CDR3 coding DNA: TGCAGCGTGTGGACGGGGGACTCCTACGAGCAGTACTTC.

The chain couples TRBV27 to TRBJ2-5; 8 bases map to TRBD2. V was clipped by 3 bases and J by 4 bases; unmatched bases: 7. The CDR3 runs 15 residues. Germline CDR1 MNHEY, CDR2 SMNVEV (reference sequence). The CDR3: CASSFYARGGETQYF. In nucleotides, the CDR3 is TGTGCCAGCAGTTTTTACGCCCGGGGGGGAGAGACCCAGTACTTC.

In DNA form, the CDR3 reads TGTGCCAGCAGCATAGGGGAAAACACTGAAGCTTTCTTT. Protein: CASSIGENTEAFF. This rearrangement joins TRBV21-1 to TRBJ1-1; the table assigns TRBD1, which was not confirmed against the DNA. TRBV21-1 is noted as a pseudogene. The CDR3 loop spans 13 amino acids.

This clonotype was found a few times. The chain couples TRBV6-6 to TRBJ1-6, with 9 bases matching TRBD1. The CDR3 consists of 15 residues. V lost 7 bases and J lost 9; bases outside the gene matches: 10. Germline V gene sequence: CDR1 MNHNY, CDR2 SVGAGI (reference sequence). CDR3: CASTPGQGQGSPLHF. CDR3 bases: TGTGCCAGCACCCCAGGACAGGGGCAGGGTTCACCCCTCCACTTT.

A few counts support this clonotype. The rearrangement links TRBV3-1 to TRBJ1-4; unclear D gene. This CDR3 has 18 amino acids. Germline V gene data show CDR1 as LGHDT and CDR2 as YNNKEL (reference sequence). Trimming cost V 0 bases and J 6 bases, with 20 bases left between them. The CDR3, as DNA: TGTGCCAGCAGCCAAGATATAGCTGGAGGGTCGCCCCATGAAAAACTGTTTTTT. It translates to CASSQDIAGGSPHEKLFF.

This clonotype was found a few times. V and J are TRBV19 and TRBJ1-2; D perhaps matches TRBD1 (5 bases). Trimming removed 5 bases from V and 0 bases from J, with 10 bases in between. Per germline, CDR1 LNHDA and CDR2 SQIVND (reference sequence). This CDR3 comprises 14 residues. The CDR3 loop reads CASSWGPPNYGYTF. The CDR3 DNA reads as TGTGCCAGTAGTTGGGGCCCGCCTAACTATGGCTACACCTTC.

The chain employs TRBV3-1 and TRBJ2-5; weak D call: TRBD1 (6 bases). In germline, CDR1 is LGHDT, CDR2 YNNKEL (reference sequence). V lost 8 bases and J 5 bases, leaving 15 bases between the germline ends. CDR3 size: 13 residues. CDR3 sequence (DNA): TGTGCCAGCGGCTCACAGGGAACTGAGACCCAGTACTTC. This codes for CASGSQGTETQYF.

The genes are TRBV4-3 and TRBJ2-2; D is uncertain. Germline CDR1 LGHNA, CDR2 YSLEER. With 0 bases removed from V and 6 bases from J, the gap between germline ends came to 11 bases. There are 15 residues in the CDR3. In DNA, the CDR3 is TGCGCCAGCAGCCAAGATCGGATAGGGCCCGGGGAGCTGTTTTTT. This encodes CASSQDRIGPGELFF.

This clonotype was counted many times. The chain joins TRBV5-1 to TRBJ2-3, with 15 nucleotides matching TRBD2. The CDR3 loop spans 19 amino acids. Germline CDR1 reads SGHRS; CDR2 reads YFSETQ. V shed 2 bases, J shed 4 bases, and the junction held 11 bases outside the gene matches. CDR3 bases: TGCGCCAGCAGCTTCCGGACTAGCGGGGGGGCCGGGAACCCAGATACGCAGTATTTT. Translation gives CASSFRTSGGAGNPDTQYF. Drawing the rest from reference TRBV5-1 and TRBJ2-3, the complete variable domain is KAGVTQTPRYLIKTRGQQVTLSCSPISGHRSVSWYQQTPGQGLQFLFEYFSETQRNKGNFPGRFSGRQFSNSRSEMNVSTLELGDSALYLCASSFRTSGGAGNPDTQYFGPGTRLTVL.

V usage is TRBV20-1 and J usage is TRBJ1-5; D uncertain. This CDR3 spans 12 amino acids. Germline V lookup: CDR1 DFQATT, CDR2 SNEGSKA (reference sequence). Trimming removed 6 bases from V and 7 bases from J, with 13 bases in between. CDR3 in DNA: TGCAGTGCCAGCGCTGCTCGCCAGCCCCAGCATTTT. Amino acid sequence: CSASAARQPQHF.